These 7 T cell receptor beta chains share one sample of origin, sequenced in a study of blood T cell repertoires in COVID-19. This table comes from immunoSEQ multiplex PCR, and its TCRdb copy is limited to in-frame clones, with some not included. This sample has a few hundred thousand clones, with less than 90% found just once. The sample was PBMCs or T cells enriched from blood (not recorded which). The source of these receptors is a woman between 50 and 59 years old who had recovered from COVID-19.

The chain has TRBV5-1 and TRBJ1-3, with D maybe TRBD1 (6 bases). CDR1 and CDR2 (germline): SGHRS, YFSETQ. The V and J ends lost 4 bases and 0 bases respectively, with 14 bases between them. This CDR3 region has 16 residues. This CDR3 is CASSAAGVSSGNTIYF. DNA for the CDR3: TGCGCCAGCAGCGCCGCAGGGGTAAGCTCTGGAAACACCATATATTTT.

The chain combines TRBV29-1 with TRBJ1-1; TRBD1 aligns across 7 bases. Germline V gene sequence: CDR1 SQVTM, CDR2 ANQGSEA. The length of the CDR3 is 13 residues. The V segment lost 7 bases and the J segment 0 bases; nucleotides outside the gene matches: 5. The CDR3 reads CSGRQGVNTEAFF. DNA of the CDR3: TGCAGCGGTCGACAGGGAGTGAACACTGAAGCTTTCTTT.

The chain couples TRBV13 to TRBJ1-2; D unclear. The germline V gene has CDR1 PRHDT and CDR2 FYEKMQ (reference sequence). This CDR3 contains 13 residues. Trimming stripped 4 bases from V and 7 bases from J, with 13 bases between. CDR3 coding DNA: TGTGCCAGCAGCTCCTTAGAACGATTTGGCTACACCTTC. It yields the protein CASSSLERFGYTF.

This clone has just a few counts. The rearrangement uses TRBV11-2 and TRBJ1-4; D remains unclear. From germline, CDR1 is SGHAT and CDR2 FQNNGV. CDR3 size: 15 residues. Trimming stripped 1 base from V and 0 bases from J, with 6 bases between. The CDR3 DNA sequence: TGTGCCAGCAGCTTAGCCCAGGCAACTAATGAAAAACTGTTTTTT. It codes for CASSLAQATNEKLFF. The full variable domain, in which reference TRBV11-2 and TRBJ1-4 provide the parts outside the CDR3, is EAGVAQSPRYKIIEKRQSVAFWCNPISGHATLYWYQQILGQGPKLLIQFQNNGVVDDSQLPKDRFSAERLKGVDSTLKIQPAKLEDSAVYLCASSLAQATNEKLFFGSGTQLSVL.

The chain joins TRBV3-1 (or the pseudogene TRBV3-2) to TRBJ1-4; 9 bases align to TRBD1. Trimming took 4 bases from V and 2 from J; bases not matched to a gene: 5. The CDR3 consists of 16 residues. CDR1 is LGHDT and CDR2 is YNNKEL in the germline V gene (reference sequence). The CDR3 region has the DNA TGTGCCAGCAGCCCTACCGGGACAGGGACTAATGAAAAACTGTTTTTT. Amino acids: CASSPTGTGTNEKLFF.

The CDR3 bases are TGTGCCACCAGCAGAGATCTGACCAGCGGGAGTTACAATGAGCAGTTCTTC. Translation: CATSRDLTSGSYNEQFF. The rearrangement uses TRBV15 and TRBJ2-1; 8 nucleotides line up with TRBD2. CDR3 length: 17 residues. V lost 0 bases to trimming and J lost 4 bases; unmatched junction nucleotides: 8. Germline V lookup: CDR1 LNHNV, CDR2 YYDKDF (reference sequence).

In its sample, this clone was seen once. The gene calls are TRBV12-3 or TRBV12-4 and TRBJ2-3, with TRBD2 matching over 8 bases. The CDR3 loop spans 12 amino acids. J was trimmed by 11 bases and V by 6 bases; bases with no gene match: 7. CDR3 protein: CASSLTLAGQYF. CDR3 DNA sequence: TGTGCCAGCAGCCTAACCCTAGCGGGGCAGTATTTT.